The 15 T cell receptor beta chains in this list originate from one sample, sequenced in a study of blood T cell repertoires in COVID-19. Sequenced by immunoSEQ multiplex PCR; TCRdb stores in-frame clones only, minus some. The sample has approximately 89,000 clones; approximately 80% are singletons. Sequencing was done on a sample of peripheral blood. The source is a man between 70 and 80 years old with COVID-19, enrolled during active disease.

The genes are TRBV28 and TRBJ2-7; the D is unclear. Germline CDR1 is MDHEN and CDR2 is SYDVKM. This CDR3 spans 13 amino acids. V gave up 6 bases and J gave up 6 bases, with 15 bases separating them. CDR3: CASSSRFLSEQYF. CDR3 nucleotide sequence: TGTGCCAGCAGCTCCAGGTTTCTGTCCGAGCAGTACTTC.

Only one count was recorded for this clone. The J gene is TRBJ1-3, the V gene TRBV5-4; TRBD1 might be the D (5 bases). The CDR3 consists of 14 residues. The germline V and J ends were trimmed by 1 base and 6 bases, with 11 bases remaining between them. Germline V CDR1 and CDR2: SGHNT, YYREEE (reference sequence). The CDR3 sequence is CASSLRGYENTIYF. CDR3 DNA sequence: TGTGCCAGCAGCTTGCGGGGGTACGAAAACACCATATATTTT.

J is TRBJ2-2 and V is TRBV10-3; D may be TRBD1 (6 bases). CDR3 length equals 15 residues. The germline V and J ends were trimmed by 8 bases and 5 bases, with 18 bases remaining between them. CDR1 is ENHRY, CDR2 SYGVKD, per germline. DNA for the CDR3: TGTGCCATCGGGACAAAGGGTTATGATACCGGGGAGCTGTTTTTT. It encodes CAIGTKGYDTGELFF.

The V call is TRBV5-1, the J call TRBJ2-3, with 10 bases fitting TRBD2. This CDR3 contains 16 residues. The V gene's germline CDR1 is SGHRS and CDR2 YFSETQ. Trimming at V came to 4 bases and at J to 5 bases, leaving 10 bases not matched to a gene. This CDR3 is CASSLSGRAGIDTQYF. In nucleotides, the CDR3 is TGCGCCAGCAGCCTCAGCGGGAGGGCCGGGATAGATACGCAGTATTTT.

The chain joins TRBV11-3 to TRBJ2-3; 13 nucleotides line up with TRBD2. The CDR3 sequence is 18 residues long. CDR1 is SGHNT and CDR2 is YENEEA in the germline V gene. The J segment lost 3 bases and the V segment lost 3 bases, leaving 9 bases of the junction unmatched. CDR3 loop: CASSLTSGGPVGTDTQYF. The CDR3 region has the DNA TGTGCCAGCAGCTTGACTAGCGGGGGGCCGGTGGGTACAGATACGCAGTATTTT.

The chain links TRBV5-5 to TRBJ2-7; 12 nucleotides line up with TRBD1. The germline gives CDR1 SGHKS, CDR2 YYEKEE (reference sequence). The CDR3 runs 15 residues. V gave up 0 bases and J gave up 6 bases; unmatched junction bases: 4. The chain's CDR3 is CASSLGDRGRGEQYF. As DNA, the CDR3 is TGTGCCAGCAGCTTGGGGGACAGGGGGCGCGGCGAGCAGTACTTC.

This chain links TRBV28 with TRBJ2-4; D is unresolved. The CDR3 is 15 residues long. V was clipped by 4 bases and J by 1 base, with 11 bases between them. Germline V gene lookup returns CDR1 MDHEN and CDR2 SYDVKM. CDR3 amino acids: CASSSDLRAKNIQYF. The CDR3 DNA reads TGTGCCAGCAGTTCCGACCTGAGGGCCAAAAACATTCAGTACTTC. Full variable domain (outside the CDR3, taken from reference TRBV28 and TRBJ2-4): DVKVTQSSRYLVKRTGEKVFLECVQDMDHENMFWYRQDPGLGLRLIYFSYDVKMKEKGDIPEGYSVSREKKERFSLILESASTNQTSMYLCASSSDLRAKNIQYFGAGTRLSVL.

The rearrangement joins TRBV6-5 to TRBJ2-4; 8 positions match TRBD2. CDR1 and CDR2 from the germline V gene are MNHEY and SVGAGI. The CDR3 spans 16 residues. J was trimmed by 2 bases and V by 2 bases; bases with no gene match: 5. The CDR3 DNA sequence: TGTGCCAGCAGTTACAGCGGGAGTGTGACCAAAAACATTCAGTACTTC. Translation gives CASSYSGSVTKNIQYF.

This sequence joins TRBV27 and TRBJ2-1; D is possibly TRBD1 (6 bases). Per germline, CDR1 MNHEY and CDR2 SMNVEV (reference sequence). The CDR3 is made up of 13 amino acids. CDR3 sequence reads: CGAGAREESEQFF. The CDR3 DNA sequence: TGTGGAGCAGGGGCTAGAGAGGAGTCTGAGCAGTTCTTC.

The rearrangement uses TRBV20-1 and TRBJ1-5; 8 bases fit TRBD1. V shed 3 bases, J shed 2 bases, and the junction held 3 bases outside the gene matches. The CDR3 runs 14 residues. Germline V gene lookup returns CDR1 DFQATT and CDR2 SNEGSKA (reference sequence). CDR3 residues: CSASQTGGNQPQHF. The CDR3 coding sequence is TGCAGTGCTAGTCAGACAGGGGGCAATCAGCCCCAGCATTTT.

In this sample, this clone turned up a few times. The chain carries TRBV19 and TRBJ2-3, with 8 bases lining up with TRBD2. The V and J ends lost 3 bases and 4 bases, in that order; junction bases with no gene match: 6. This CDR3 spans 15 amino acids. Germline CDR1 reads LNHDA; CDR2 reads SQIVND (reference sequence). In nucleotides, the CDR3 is TGTGCCAGTAGTATGATGAGCGGGAGCTCAGATACGCAGTATTTT. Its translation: CASSMMSGSSDTQYF.

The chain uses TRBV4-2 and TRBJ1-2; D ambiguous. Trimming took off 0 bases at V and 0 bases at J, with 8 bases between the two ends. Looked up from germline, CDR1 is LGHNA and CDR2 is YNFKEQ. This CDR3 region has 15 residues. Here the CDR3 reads CASSQESQSNYGYTF. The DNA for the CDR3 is TGTGCCAGCAGCCAAGAGTCTCAGTCTAACTATGGCTACACCTTC.

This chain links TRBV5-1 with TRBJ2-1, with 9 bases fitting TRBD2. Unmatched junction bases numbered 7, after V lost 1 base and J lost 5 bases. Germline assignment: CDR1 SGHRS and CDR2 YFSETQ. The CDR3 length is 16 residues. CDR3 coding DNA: TGCGCCAGCAGCTTGCTTTCTAGCGGGGACGACAATGAGCAGTTCTTC. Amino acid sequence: CASSLLSSGDDNEQFF. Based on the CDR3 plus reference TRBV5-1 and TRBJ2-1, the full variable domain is KAGVTQTPRYLIKTRGQQVTLSCSPISGHRSVSWYQQTPGQGLQFLFEYFSETQRNKGNFPGRFSGRQFSNSRSEMNVSTLELGDSALYLCASSLLSSGDDNEQFFGPGTRLTVL.

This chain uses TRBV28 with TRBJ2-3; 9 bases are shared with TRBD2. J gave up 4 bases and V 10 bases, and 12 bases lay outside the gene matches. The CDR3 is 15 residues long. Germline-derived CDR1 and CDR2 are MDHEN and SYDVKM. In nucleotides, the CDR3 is TGTGCCACCAGGAGGGGCGGGAGGGAGGCAGATACGCAGTATTTT. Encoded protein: CATRRGGREADTQYF.

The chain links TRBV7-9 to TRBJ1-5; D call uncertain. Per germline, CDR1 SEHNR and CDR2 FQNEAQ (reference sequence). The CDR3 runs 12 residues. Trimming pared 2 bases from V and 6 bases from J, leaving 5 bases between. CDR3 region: CASSLTGQPQHF. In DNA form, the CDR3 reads TGTGCCAGCAGCTTAACGGGTCAGCCCCAGCATTTT.